A single sample gave rise to the 8 T cell receptor beta chains below, sequenced in a study of human T cells and chemical hapten exposure. Time point meaning: patch test 2, 6 weeks after DPC sensitization. Treatment meaning: therapeutic diphenylcyclopropenone sensitization with weekly scalp DPC. TCRdb processed the RACE reads anew with MiXCR; each CDR3 protein has one entry. The table has hundreds of thousands of distinct CDR3 sequences, over 6% seen once. The input for sequencing was whole blood, taken in connection with sensitization to the hapten diphenylcyclopropenone (DPC). These receptors came from a woman aged 18-29 years with alopecia areata. Some clones in this sample may be carry-over from other donors' samples.

This clonotype was counted only a few times. The V gene is TRBV6-5, the J gene TRBJ2-2; D tentatively fits TRBD1 or TRBD2 (5 bases each). Trimming pared 5 bases from V and 1 base from J, leaving 11 bases between. Germline CDR1 is MNHEY and CDR2 is SVGAGI. The CDR3 is 15 residues long. The CDR3 bases are TGTGCCAGCAGTAGACGGGGCGGGAACACCGGGGAGCTGTTTTTT. Its translation is CASSRRGGNTGELFF.

To note about this clonotype: Just one base apart from a much larger clone, this may be a read error. The J gene is TRBJ1-1, the V gene TRBV6-5, with D perhaps matching TRBD1 (5 bases). Looked up from germline, CDR1 is MNHEY and CDR2 is SVGAGI. The CDR3 is 15 amino acids. V was clipped by 4 bases and J by 1 base, with 13 bases between them. Written as DNA, the CDR3 is TGTGCCAGCAGTTCCAATAATACAGGGAACACTGAAGCTTTCTTT. Translation: CASSSNNTGNTEAFF.

The chain combines TRBV20-1 with TRBJ1-2; D is possibly TRBD1 (5 bases). Trimming cost V 5 bases and J 4 bases, with 11 bases left between them. This CDR3 comprises 12 residues. The V gene's germline CDR1 is DFQATT and CDR2 SNEGSKA (reference sequence). The CDR3 loop reads CSAGQPGYGYTF. The DNA for the CDR3 is TGCAGTGCTGGACAACCGGGCTATGGCTACACCTTC.

This clonotype showed up many times. This chain links TRBV5-1 with TRBJ2-3, with unresolved D. Germline V CDR1 and CDR2: SGHRS, YFSETQ. The length of the CDR3 is 12 residues. Trimming cost V 9 bases and J 4 bases, with 12 bases left between them. The CDR3 reads CATSEGSDTQYF. The CDR3 bases are TGCGCCACTTCCGAAGGATCAGATACGCAGTATTTT.

The V call is TRBV6-5, the J call TRBJ2-7; D gene unclear. V lost 2 bases and J 4 bases, leaving 12 bases between the germline ends. The germline CDR1 and CDR2 sequences are MNHEY and SVGAGI. CDR3 length equals 14 residues. The CDR3 coding sequence is TGTGCCAGCAGTTACGCTGGACCCGGGTACGAGCAGTACTTC. This codes for CASSYAGPGYEQYF.

This clonotype has ten or more counts. This chain joins TRBV2 and TRBJ2-3; tentative D call: TRBD2 (6 bases). The V end was cut by 4 bases, the J end by 4 bases, with 18 bases between. The CDR3 contains 16 residues. The germline gives CDR1 SNHLY, CDR2 FYNNEI. For the CDR3, the DNA is TGTGCCAGCAGTGTAGAAAAGGGACTTCCGCCAGATACGCAGTATTTT. Protein: CASSVEKGLPPDTQYF.

The J gene is TRBJ1-1, the V gene TRBV11-2; TRBD1 is a possible D gene (5 bases). The V end was cut by 8 bases, the J end by 3 bases, with 13 bases between. CDR1 is SGHAT, CDR2 FQNNGV, per germline. The CDR3 is made up of 13 amino acids. The CDR3 protein is CASDDSGDTEAFF. CDR3 nucleotides: TGTGCCAGCGATGACAGCGGAGACACTGAAGCTTTCTTT.

This clonotype came up many times. The rearrangement uses TRBV6-6 and TRBJ1-5; D perhaps matches TRBD1 (5 bases). The CDR3 spans 15 residues. Germline V gene lookup returns CDR1 MNHNY and CDR2 SVGAGI (reference sequence). The V gene lost 2 bases and the J gene lost 0 bases, with 8 bases spanning the gap. In DNA form, the CDR3 reads TGTGCCAGCAGTTACCGGGGGAATAGCAATCAGCCCCAGCATTTT. Translation gives CASSYRGNSNQPQHF.